This T cell receptor beta chain is drawn from a study of blood T cell repertoires in COVID-19 (dated by TCRdb to the early 2020s). For the wider study: Samples covering the acute and convalescent phases of COVID-19 were provided by collaborators in the United States, Italy and Spain. The repertoires were released in a freely available public database meant as a resource for research on the immune response to SARS-CoV-2. Where available, HLA class I and class II types were obtained from metadata supplied by the sample provider rather than from assay-based typing. The dataset comprised deeply sampled blood TCRbeta repertoires from subjects exposed to, actively infected with, or recovered from COVID-19. Nearly every sample came with metadata listing a de-identified subject ID, COVID-19 status, age in years and sex. The material from the prospective study consisted of cDNA or gDNA derived from T cells, B-cell-depleted T cells, or PBMCs. Samples were obtained from the ongoing ImmuneRACE study (first 160 participants) and from 1,254 subjects provided by 6 global collaborators.

The germline V gene provides CDR1 SGHTA and CDR2 FQGNSA. Unmatched junction bases come to 5, with V trimmed by 3 bases and J by 0 bases. The CDR3 starts with the cysteine, ends with the phenylalanine, and has 15 residues. The retained sequence is limited to the CDR3, 45 bases, with the frame set at the first base. TCRbeta CDR3 regions were amplified from genomic DNA by means of the immunoSEQ Assay, a bias-controlled multiplex PCR. Per the authors' processing: Nucleated cell counts per sample were estimated from amplification of reference gene primers within the assay. To quantify the absolute abundance of each unique TCRbeta CDR3 rearrangement, sequence reads were collapsed and filtered. For each sample, productive Simpson clonality was calculated as the square root of Simpson's diversity index across productive rearrangements. Imported from immuneACCESS, the table was reduced by TCRdb to in-frame sequences with V and J called. These copies leave out some clones; in studies compared against another copy, an unresolved V gene accounts for under half, and the cause of the remainder is not known. D and trimming come from the DNA, and the V and J calls and clone size come from that table. The sample table shows about 48,000 clones, and 70% to 90% are seen once. Jointly, the top ten make up 2.5% to 3.5% of the sample.

In the case of this clone: Its target antigen remains unknown. Per-base qualities were not stored, and no clone one base away is much larger.

Participants in the prospective study were aged about 18 to 89 years, lived in 24 United States geographic areas, and enrolled through a virtual design. In the prospective study, participants were assigned to cohorts based on the clinical history participants reported in a screening survey and a study questionnaire. ImmuneRACE Cohort 3 recovered participants were defined by two consecutive negative NP/OP PCR tests, healthcare professional clearance, or symptom resolution. Each participant in the prospective study had whole blood, serum and a nasopharyngeal or oropharyngeal swab collected by mobile phlebotomists. Participants in the prospective study had the option to provide additional blood draws and questionnaires over a roughly 2-month period. Before DNA extraction, prospective study blood samples were shipped either frozen or at room temperature. What the work shows at the level of the full study, not this receptor alone: The quantity of clinical and demographic metadata differed by source and by participant and was supplied without curation.

This clonotype was obtained from a woman aged 50 to 65 who had recovered from COVID-19. Rearrangement joined TRBV7-2 to TRBJ2-7; 7 of the junction bases match TRBD1. The specimen sequenced was PBMCs or T cells enriched from blood (not recorded which). In nucleotide form, the sequence is TGTGCCAGCAGCTTTACAGGGGTTAGCTCCTACGAGCAGTACTTC. Translated, this is CASSFTGVSSYEQYF.